This T cell receptor (beta chain) was sequenced for a study of CXCR3-negative and CXCR3-positive naive CD8 T cells. Study-wide context: There were roughly 140 million TRB reads altogether, and each library had about 1.5 +/- 0.3 million of them. Study-level results: When CXCR3-positive naive cells were set against CXCR3-negative naive cells, the former had more hydrophobic TRB CDR3s. For memory CD8+ cells diversity was much lower, but both naive subsets had comparably high diversity.

Preparation of TRB cDNA libraries relied on 5' RACE carrying UMI labels. TCRdb reprocessed the 5' RACE reads and keeps a single row for each CDR3 protein, giving no DNA. Reported are fewer than 140,000 distinct CDR3 sequences; the ten largest clones contain 0.38%. Notes on this clonotype: Its target is unknown.

This CDR3 has 14 amino acids. Per germline, CDR1 SGHRS and CDR2 YFSETQ. Sequencing was performed on naive CXCR3+ CD8+ T cells from blood. Subset reported: CD45RO-CCR7+CD27+CD95- naive CD8+ T cells expressing CXCR3 (TNR3+). This TCR came from a human donor in good health. Some clones in this sample may be carry-over from other donors' samples. The gene calls are TRBV5-1 and TRBJ1-2; without DNA, the TCRdb call of TRBD1 cannot be checked. CDR3 sequence: CASSLEGGDYGYTF.